The following is a T cell receptor (beta chain) sequence with its context. Its antigen is unidentified. The entry originates in a study of T cell clones after liver transplantation. Clones were sequenced by immunoSEQ multiplex PCR, and TCRdb holds only the in-frame ones, with some missing. The data contain about 11,000 clones, approximately 74% of them singletons. Notes on the study in general: The donor-reactive repertoire was only partly measurable in two subjects, lacking donor cells.

This sample comprised CD4+ T cells from blood, obtained approximately 29 months after liver transplant. The sequence derives from a human patient who received a liver transplant. Some T cells may be provided by the graft donor.

CDR3 nucleotides: TGCGCCAGCAGCCTCCCGGACAGGGGGGAAGTGGAGACCCAGTACTTC. As protein: CASSLPDRGEVETQYF. V gene TRBV4-1 combines with J gene TRBJ2-5; TRBD1 matches at 10 bases. Trimming at V came to 4 bases and at J to 5 bases, leaving 10 bases not matched to a gene. This CDR3 comprises 16 residues. CDR1 and CDR2 from the germline V gene are MGHRA and YSYEKL.